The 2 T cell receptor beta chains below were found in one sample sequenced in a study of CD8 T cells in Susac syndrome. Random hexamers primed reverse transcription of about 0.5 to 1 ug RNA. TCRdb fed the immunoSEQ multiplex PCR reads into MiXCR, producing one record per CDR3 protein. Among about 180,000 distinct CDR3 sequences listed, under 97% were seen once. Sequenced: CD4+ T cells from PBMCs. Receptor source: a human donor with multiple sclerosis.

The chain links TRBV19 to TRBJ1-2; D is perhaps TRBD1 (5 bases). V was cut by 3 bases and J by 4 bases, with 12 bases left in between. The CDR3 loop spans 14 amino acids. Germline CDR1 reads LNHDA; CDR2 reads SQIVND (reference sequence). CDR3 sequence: CASSISSGIYGYTF. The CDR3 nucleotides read TGTGCCAGTAGTATTTCTTCAGGGATCTATGGCTACACCTTC.

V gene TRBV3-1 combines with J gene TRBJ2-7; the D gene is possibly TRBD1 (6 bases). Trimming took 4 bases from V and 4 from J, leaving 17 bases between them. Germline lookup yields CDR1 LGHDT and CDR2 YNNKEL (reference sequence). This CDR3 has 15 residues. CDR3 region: CASSRSGVMEYEQYF. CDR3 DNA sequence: TGTGCCAGCAGCCGCTCAGGGGTTATGGAATACGAGCAGTACTTC.